Shown below are 10 T cell receptor beta chains from a single sample sequenced in a study of shared clonotypes between healthy human individuals. Generated by immunoSEQ multiplex PCR, the TCRdb table keeps only in-frame clones and is missing some. The sample has hundreds of thousands of clones, about nine tenths seen once. The material sequenced was memory CD8+ T cells sorted from blood. Subset of the sample: CD45RO+ cells pooled with CCR7-negative TemRA cells. These receptors all come from a man younger than 35 in good health.

The rearrangement joins TRBV6-1 to TRBJ2-1; D remains ambiguous. CDR1 is MNHNS and CDR2 is SASEGT in the germline V gene. This CDR3 comprises 14 residues. The V end was cut by 0 bases, the J end by 1 base, with 4 bases between. The CDR3 loop is CASSEAGSYNEQFF. In DNA form, the CDR3 reads TGTGCCAGCAGTGAAGCGGGATCCTACAATGAGCAGTTCTTC.

This chain connects TRBV30 to TRBJ2-5; D is perhaps TRBD2 (7 bases). The DNA end is a closer match to TRBJ2-7, so the J assignment may be wrong. Germline CDR1 and CDR2: GTSNPN and SVGIG (reference sequence). The CDR3 is 15 amino acids. The CDR3 is CAWSGQGGAVDEQYF. Written as DNA, the CDR3 is TGTGCCTGGAGTGGCCAAGGGGGGGCCGTTGACGAGCAGTACTTC.

This rearrangement joins TRBV10-3 to TRBJ1-1; D might be TRBD1 (5 bases). Germline values: CDR1 ENHRY, CDR2 SYGVKD. V lost 3 bases and J 11 bases, leaving 13 bases between the germline ends. The CDR3 is made up of 12 amino acids. The chain's CDR3 is CAISERGSLAFF. Here the CDR3 DNA reads TGTGCCATCAGTGAAAGGGGCAGTCTTGCTTTCTTT.

This clone occurred once. The DNA for the CDR3 is TGTGCCAGCAGCCAGGCAGATTCCTACGAGCAGTACTTC. Its protein product is CASSQADSYEQYF. The chain couples TRBV14 to TRBJ2-7; no reliable D call. CDR1 and CDR2 from the germline V gene are SGHDN and FVKESK. This CDR3 region has 13 residues. Trimming stripped 3 bases from V and 1 base from J, with 7 bases between.

This sequence joins TRBV11-2 and TRBJ2-7; no clear D gene. Trimming removed 1 base from V and 6 bases from J, with 13 bases in between. Germline V lookup: CDR1 SGHAT, CDR2 FQNNGV. CDR3 length: 14 amino acids. CDR3 amino acids: CASSLAYSSPEQYF. The CDR3 DNA sequence: TGTGCCAGCAGCTTAGCCTACAGTTCCCCCGAGCAGTACTTC.

This rearrangement joins TRBV5-6 to TRBJ1-2; a possible D gene is TRBD1 (6 bases). The length of the CDR3 is 15 residues. Trimming removed 0 bases from V and 2 bases from J, with 11 bases in between. Germline CDR1 is SGHDT and CDR2 is YYEEEE. The CDR3 nucleotides read TGTGCCAGCAGCTTGGAGCCAGGGGCCAACTATGGCTACACCTTC. Its protein product is CASSLEPGANYGYTF. The variable domain in full, with the rest retrieved from reference TRBV5-6 and TRBJ1-2, is DAGVTQSPTHLIKTRGQQVTLRCSPKSGHDTVSWYQQALGQGPQFIFQYYEEEERQRGNFPDRFSGHQFPNYSSELNVNALLLGDSALYLCASSLEPGANYGYTFGSGTRLTVV.

The genes are TRBV27 and TRBJ1-3; D might be TRBD1 (5 bases). The V end lost 3 bases, the J end lost 0 bases, and 9 bases lay between the germline ends. The CDR3 loop spans 15 amino acids. The germline gives CDR1 MNHEY, CDR2 SMNVEV (reference sequence). CDR3 amino acids: CASSLAGHSGNTIYF. The CDR3 DNA is TGTGCCAGCAGTTTGGCAGGACACTCTGGAAACACCATATATTTT.

Remarks on this clone: Other DNA sequences of this sample code for an identical CDR3. The chain joins TRBV6-1 to TRBJ1-1; D remains unclear. Per germline, CDR1 MNHNS and CDR2 SASEGT. This CDR3 comprises 10 residues. The V end was cut by 3 bases, the J end by 8 bases, with 4 bases between. CDR3 nucleotides: TGTGCCAGCAGTGATACGGAAGCTTTCTTT. Translated, it gives CASSDTEAFF.

The rearrangement links TRBV6-5 to TRBJ2-2; D not certain. The V end lost 5 bases, the J end lost 6 bases, and 10 bases lay between the germline ends. Germline V lookup: CDR1 MNHEY, CDR2 SVGAGI. The CDR3 sequence is 13 residues long. CDR3: CASSPLYAGELFF. In nucleotides, the CDR3 is TGTGCCAGCAGTCCGCTCTACGCCGGGGAGCTGTTTTTT.

The chain joins TRBV7-3 to TRBJ2-3, with TRBD2 identical over 11 bases. The trim removed 7 bases at V and 6 bases at J, leaving 12 bases unmatched. Germline V gene sequence: CDR1 SGHTA, CDR2 FQGTGA. CDR3 size: 16 residues. CDR3 sequence (DNA): TGTGCCAGCATCGCCCCGAGGGCTAGCGGGGGGGATACGCAGTATTTT. Amino acids: CASIAPRASGGDTQYF.